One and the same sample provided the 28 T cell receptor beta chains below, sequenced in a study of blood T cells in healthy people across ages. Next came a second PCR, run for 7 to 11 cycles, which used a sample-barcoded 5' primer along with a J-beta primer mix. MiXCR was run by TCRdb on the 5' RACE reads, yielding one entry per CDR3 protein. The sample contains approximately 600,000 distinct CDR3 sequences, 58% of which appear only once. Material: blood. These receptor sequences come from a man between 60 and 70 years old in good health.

As DNA, the CDR3 is TGTGCCAGCAACCGGGCCCCCGCCCGGGACGGCTATGGCTACACCTTC. This translates into CASNRAPARDGYGYTF. The V and J genes are TRBV6-5 and TRBJ1-2, with a possible D match to TRBD1 (5 bases). From germline, CDR1 is MNHEY and CDR2 SVGAGI. V was pared by 7 bases and J by 4 bases, with 22 bases between. The CDR3 runs 16 residues.

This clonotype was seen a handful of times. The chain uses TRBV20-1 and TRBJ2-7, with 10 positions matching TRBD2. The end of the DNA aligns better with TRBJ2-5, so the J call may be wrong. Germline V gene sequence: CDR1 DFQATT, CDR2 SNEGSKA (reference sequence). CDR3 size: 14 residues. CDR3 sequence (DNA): TGCAGTGCTTCAAGACTAGCGGGTCGGGAGACCCAGTACTTC. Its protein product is CSASRLAGRETQYF.

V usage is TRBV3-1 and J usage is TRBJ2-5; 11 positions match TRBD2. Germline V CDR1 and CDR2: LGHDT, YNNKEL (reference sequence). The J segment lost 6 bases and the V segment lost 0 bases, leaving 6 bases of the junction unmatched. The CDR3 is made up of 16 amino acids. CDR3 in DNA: TGTGCCAGCAGCCAAGATAGCGGGGGGGCCGTGAAGACCCAGTACTTC. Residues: CASSQDSGGAVKTQYF.

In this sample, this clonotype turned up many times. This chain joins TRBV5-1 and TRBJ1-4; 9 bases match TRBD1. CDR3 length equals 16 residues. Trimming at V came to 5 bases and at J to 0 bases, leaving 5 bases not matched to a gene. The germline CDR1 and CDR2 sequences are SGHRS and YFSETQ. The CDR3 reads CASRTGQGATNEKLFF. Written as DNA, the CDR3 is TGCGCCAGCAGAACGGGACAGGGCGCAACTAATGAAAAACTGTTTTTT.

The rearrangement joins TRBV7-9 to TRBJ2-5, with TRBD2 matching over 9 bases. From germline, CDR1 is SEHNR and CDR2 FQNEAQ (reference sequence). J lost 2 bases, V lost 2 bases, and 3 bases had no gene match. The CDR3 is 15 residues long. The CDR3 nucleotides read TGTGCCAGCAGCTTAATAGCGGGGGAACAAGAGACCCAGTACTTC. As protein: CASSLIAGEQETQYF.

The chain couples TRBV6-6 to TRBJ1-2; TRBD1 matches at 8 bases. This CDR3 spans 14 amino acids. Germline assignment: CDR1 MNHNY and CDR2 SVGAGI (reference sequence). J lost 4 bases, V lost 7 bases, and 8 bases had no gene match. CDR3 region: CASNYGQGGYGYTF. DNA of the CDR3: TGTGCCAGCAACTACGGACAGGGCGGCTATGGCTACACCTTC.

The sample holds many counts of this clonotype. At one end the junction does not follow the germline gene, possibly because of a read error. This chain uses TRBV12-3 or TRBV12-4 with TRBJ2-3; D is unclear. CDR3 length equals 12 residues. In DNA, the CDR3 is TGTGCCAGCAGCTTAGTAACAGATACGCAGTATTTT. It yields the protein CASSLVTDTQYF.

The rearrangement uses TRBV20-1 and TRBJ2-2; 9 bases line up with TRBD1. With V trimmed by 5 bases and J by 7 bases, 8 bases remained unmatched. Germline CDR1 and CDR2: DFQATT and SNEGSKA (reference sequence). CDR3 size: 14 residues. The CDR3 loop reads CSAPDRGFHGELFF. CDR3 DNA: TGCAGTGCTCCGGACAGGGGATTTCACGGGGAGCTGTTTTTT.

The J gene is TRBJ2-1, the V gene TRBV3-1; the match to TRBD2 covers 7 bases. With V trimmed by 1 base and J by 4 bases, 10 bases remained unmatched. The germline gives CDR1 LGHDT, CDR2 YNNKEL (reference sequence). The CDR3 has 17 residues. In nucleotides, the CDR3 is TGTGCCAGCAGCCAAGCGTGGAAGCGGGACGGGTACAATGAGCAGTTCTTC. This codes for CASSQAWKRDGYNEQFF.

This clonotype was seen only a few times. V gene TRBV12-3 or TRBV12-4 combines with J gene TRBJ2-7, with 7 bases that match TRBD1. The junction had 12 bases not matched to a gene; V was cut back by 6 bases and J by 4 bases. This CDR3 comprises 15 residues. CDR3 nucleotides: TGTGCCAGCAGGCAGGGACAGCCGCCGGTTTACGAGCAGTACTTC. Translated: CASRQGQPPVYEQYF.

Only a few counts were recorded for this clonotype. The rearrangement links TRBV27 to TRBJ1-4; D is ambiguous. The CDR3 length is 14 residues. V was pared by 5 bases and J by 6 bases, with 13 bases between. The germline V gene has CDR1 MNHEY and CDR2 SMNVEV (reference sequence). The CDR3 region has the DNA TGTGCCAGCAGTGGTCGGATTGGGGATGAAAAACTGTTTTTT. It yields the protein CASSGRIGDEKLFF.

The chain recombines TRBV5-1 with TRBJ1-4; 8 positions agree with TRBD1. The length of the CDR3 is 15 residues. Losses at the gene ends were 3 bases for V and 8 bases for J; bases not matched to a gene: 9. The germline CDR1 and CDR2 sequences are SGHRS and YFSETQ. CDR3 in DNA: TGCGCCAGCAGCTCCCCGGGACAGGTGGACGAAAAACTGTTTTTT. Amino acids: CASSSPGQVDEKLFF.

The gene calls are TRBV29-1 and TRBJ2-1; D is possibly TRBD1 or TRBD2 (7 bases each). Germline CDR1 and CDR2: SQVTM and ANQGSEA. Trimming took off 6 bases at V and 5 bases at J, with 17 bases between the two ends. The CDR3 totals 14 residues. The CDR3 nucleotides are TGCAGCGTCGCGGGGGCAACAGGGGACAATGAGCAGTTCTTC. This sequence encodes CSVAGATGDNEQFF.

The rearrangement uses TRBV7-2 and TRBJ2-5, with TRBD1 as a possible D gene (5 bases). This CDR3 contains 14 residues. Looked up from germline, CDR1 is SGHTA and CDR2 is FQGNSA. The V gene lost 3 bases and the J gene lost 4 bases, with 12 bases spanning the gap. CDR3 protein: CASSFRAGPETQYF. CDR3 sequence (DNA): TGTGCCAGCAGCTTTAGGGCAGGGCCAGAGACCCAGTACTTC.

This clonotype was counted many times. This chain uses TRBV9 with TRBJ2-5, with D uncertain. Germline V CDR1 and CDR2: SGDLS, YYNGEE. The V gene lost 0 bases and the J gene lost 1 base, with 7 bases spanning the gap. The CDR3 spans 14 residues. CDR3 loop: CASSVGGSQETQYF. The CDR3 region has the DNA TGTGCCAGCAGCGTAGGGGGTTCCCAAGAGACCCAGTACTTC. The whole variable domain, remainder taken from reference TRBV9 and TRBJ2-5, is DSGVTQTPKHLITATGQRVTLRCSPRSGDLSVYWYQQSLDQGLQFLIQYYNGEERAKGNILERFSAQQFPDLHSELNLSSLELGDSALYFCASSVGGSQETQYFGPGTRLLVL.

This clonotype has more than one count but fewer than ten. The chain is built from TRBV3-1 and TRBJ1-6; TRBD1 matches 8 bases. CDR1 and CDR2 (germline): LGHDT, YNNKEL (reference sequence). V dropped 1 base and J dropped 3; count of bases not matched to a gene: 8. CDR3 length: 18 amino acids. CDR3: CASSQGRPGGHYNSPLHF. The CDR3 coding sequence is TGTGCCAGCAGCCAAGGAAGACCAGGGGGCCACTATAATTCACCCCTCCACTTT.

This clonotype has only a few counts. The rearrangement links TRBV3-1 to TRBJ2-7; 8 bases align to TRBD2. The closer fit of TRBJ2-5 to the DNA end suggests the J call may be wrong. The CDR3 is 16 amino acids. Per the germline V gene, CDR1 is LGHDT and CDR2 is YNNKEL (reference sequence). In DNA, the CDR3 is TGTGCCAGCAGCCAAGCCCCGGGACTAGATGGGGAGACCCAGTACTTC. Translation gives CASSQAPGLDGETQYF.

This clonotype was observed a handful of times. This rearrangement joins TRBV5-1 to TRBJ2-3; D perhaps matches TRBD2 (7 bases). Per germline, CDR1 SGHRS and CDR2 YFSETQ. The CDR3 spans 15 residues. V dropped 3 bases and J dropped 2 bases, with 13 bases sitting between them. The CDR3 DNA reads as TGCGCCAGCAGCTGGACGGGGGGCCCCACAGATACGCAGTATTTT. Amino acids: CASSWTGGPTDTQYF.

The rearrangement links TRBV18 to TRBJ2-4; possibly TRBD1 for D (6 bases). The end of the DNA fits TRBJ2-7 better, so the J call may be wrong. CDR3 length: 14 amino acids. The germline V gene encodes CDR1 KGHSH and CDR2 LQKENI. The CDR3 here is CASSRQDSSYEQYF. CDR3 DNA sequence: TGTGCCAGCTCACGACAGGATTCATCCTACGAGCAGTACTTC.

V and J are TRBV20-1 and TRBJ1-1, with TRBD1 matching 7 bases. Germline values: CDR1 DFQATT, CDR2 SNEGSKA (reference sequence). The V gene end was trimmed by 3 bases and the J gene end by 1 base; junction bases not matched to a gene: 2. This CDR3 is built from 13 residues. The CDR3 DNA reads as TGCAGTGCTAGGGACAGGCGGAACACTGAAGCTTTCTTT. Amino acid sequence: CSARDRRNTEAFF.

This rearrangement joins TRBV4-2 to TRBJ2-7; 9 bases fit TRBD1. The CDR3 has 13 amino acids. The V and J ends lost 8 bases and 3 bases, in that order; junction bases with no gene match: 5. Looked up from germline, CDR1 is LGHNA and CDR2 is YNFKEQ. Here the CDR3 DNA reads TGTGCCAGCCCGCGGGACAGGGTCTACGAGCAGTACTTC. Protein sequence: CASPRDRVYEQYF.

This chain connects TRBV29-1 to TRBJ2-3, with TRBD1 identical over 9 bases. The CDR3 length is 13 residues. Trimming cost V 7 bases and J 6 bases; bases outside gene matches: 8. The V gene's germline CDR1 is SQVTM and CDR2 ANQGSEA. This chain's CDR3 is CSAGDRGMDTQYF. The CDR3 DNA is TGCAGCGCCGGAGACAGGGGGATGGATACGCAGTATTTT.

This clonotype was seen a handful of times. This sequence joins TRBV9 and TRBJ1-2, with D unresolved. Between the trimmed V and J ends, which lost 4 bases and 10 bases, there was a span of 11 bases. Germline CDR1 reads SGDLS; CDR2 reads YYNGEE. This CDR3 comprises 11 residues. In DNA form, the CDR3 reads TGTGCCAGCAGCCGTACTTGGGACTACACCTTC. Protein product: CASSRTWDYTF. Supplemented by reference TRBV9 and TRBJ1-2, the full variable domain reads DSGVTQTPKHLITATGQRVTLRCSPRSGDLSVYWYQQSLDQGLQFLIQYYNGEERAKGNILERFSAQQFPDLHSELNLSSLELGDSALYFCASSRTWDYTFGSGTRLTVV.

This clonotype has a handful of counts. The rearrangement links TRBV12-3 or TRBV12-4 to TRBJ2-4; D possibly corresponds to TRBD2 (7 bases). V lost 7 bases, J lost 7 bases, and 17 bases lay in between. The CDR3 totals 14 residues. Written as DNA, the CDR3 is TGTGCCAGCACCAGCCGGGGGGCGGGTAACATTCAGTACTTC. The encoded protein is CASTSRGAGNIQYF.

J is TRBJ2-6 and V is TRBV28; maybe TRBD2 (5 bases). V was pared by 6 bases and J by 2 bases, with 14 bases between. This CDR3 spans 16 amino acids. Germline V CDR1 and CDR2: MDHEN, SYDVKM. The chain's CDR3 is CASSEMWTAGANVLTF. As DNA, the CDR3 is TGTGCCAGCAGCGAAATGTGGACTGCTGGGGCCAACGTCCTGACTTTC.

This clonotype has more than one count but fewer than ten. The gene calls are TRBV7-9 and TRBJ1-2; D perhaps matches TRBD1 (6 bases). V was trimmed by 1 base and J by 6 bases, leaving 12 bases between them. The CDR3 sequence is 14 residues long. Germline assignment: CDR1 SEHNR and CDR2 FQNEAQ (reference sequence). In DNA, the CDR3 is TGTGCCAGCAGCTTAGAGTTGGCAGGGGATGGCTACACCTTC. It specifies CASSLELAGDGYTF.

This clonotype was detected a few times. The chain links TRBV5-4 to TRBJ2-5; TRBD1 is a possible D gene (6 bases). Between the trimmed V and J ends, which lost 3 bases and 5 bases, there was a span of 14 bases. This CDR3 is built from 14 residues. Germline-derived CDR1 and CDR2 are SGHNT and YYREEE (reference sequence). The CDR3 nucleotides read TGTGCCAGCAGCTCTGTGGCCAGGGGCGAGACCCAGTACTTC. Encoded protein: CASSSVARGETQYF.

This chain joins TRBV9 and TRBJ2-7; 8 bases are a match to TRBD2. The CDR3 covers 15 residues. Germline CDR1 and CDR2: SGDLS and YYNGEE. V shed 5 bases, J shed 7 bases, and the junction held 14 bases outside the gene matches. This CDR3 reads CASSPSSGSLEEQYF. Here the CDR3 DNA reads TGTGCCAGCAGTCCCTCTAGCGGGTCCCTTGAGGAGCAGTACTTC.